This TCR beta chain was retrieved from a study of cytomegalovirus exposure and HLA in healthy donors. Notes on the study in general: HLA alleles showed associations with about 15,000 TCR beta sequences in a later analysis, at a 0.05 false discovery rate.

Each donor was nominally healthy when sampled (though unrecorded immune exposures were likely). Primers: 60 Vbeta forward and 13 Jbeta reverse. Profiled with immunoSEQ multiplex PCR; TCRdb holds only in-frame clones, not every one. There are 55,000 to 70,000 clones in the sample; around 80% occur only once, and 6% lies in the top ten. The V gene lost 5 bases and the J gene lost 3 bases, with 19 bases spanning the gap. Germline V lookup: CDR1 MDHEN, CDR2 SYDVKM. This CDR3 has 16 amino acids. With regard to this clone: The antigen is undetermined.

Specimen: PBMCs. This receptor was taken from a male donor in good health and CMV-seronegative. The V and J genes are TRBV28 and TRBJ1-2; D unresolved. The CDR3 DNA reads as TGTGCCAGCAGTCCAATGGAGCGGGCTCTCTACTATGGCTACACCTTC. Translating it yields CASSPMERALYYGYTF.